This T cell receptor (beta chain) was sequenced for a study of monozygotic twins with inflammatory bowel disease. Overall study findings and caveats: Repertoire likeness was no different across concordant and discordant twins, perhaps owing to restricted power.

Blood samples, whole and unsorted for T cells, yielded the isolated total RNA. TCRdb reprocessed the 5' RACE reads, with one entry per CDR3 protein and no DNA. The listing contains 400,000 or so distinct CDR3 sequences. The V gene's germline CDR1 is SGHRS and CDR2 YFSETQ. The CDR3 consists of 15 residues. About this clonotype: Its antigen is still unknown.

This chain connects TRBV5-1 to TRBJ1-4; with no DNA, the TCRdb D assignment of TRBD1 cannot be verified. Sequencing input: blood. The TCR sequence derives from a human donor with ulcerative colitis or Crohn's disease, or a healthy co-twin of an affected twin (not recorded which). This CDR3 reads CASSAAGTVNEKLFF.